This T cell receptor beta chain is drawn from a study of OX40 agonist ivuxolimab in advanced cancers. Study background: The dose of intravenous ivuxolimab that patients received every 2 weeks ranged from 0.01 to 10 mg/kg. General study results and limits: Researchers did not determine the expanded peripheral T cells' antigen specificity.

This clone showed up just once. Antigen: not known. The table came from immunoSEQ multiplex PCR; TCRdb's copy has only in-frame clones and leaves some out. This table has about 120,000 clones, just under 95% appearing once. The germline gives CDR1 WNHNN, CDR2 SYGVQD (reference sequence). CDR3 length: 12 amino acids. V shed 0 bases and J shed 7 bases, with 4 bases lying between them. This sequence was found in an adult with an advanced solid tumor such as melanoma, head and neck, liver or kidney cancer. The input for sequencing was CD4+ or CD8+ T cells sorted from blood, taken in a trial of the OX40 agonist ivuxolimab. The rearrangement joins TRBV10-1 to TRBJ1-5, with D unresolved. The CDR3 DNA follows: TGCGCCAGCAGTGAGTCCGGACAGCCCCAGCATTTT. Translation gives CASSESGQPQHF.